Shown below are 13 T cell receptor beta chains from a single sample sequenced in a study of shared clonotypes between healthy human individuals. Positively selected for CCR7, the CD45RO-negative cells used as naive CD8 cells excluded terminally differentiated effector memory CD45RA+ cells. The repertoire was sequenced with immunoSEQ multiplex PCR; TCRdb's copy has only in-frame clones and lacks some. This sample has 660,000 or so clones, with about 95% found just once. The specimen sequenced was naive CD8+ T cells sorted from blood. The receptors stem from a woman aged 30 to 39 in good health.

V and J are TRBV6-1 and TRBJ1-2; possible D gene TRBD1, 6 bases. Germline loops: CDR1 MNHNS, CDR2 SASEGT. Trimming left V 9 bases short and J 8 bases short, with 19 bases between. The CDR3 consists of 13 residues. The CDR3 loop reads CASIQGFSLGYTF. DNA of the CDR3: TGTGCCAGTATACAGGGCTTTTCTTTAGGCTACACCTTC.

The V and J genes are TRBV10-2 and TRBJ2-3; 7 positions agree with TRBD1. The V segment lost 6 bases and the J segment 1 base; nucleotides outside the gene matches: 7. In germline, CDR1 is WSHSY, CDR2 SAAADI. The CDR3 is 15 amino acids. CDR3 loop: CASRKDRAGTDTQYF. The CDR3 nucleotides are TGCGCCAGCAGAAAAGACAGGGCGGGCACAGATACGCAGTATTTT.

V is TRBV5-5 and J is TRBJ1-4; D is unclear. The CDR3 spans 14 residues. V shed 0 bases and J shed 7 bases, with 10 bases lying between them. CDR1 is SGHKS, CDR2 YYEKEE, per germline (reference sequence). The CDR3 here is CASSLEGLSEKLFF. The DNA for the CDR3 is TGTGCCAGCAGCTTGGAGGGATTAAGTGAAAAACTGTTTTTT. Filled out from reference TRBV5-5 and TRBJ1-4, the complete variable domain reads DAGVTQSPTHLIKTRGQQVTLRCSPISGHKSVSWYQQVLGQGPQFIFQYYEKEERGRGNFPDRFSARQFPNYSSELNVNALLLGDSALYLCASSLEGLSEKLFFGSGTQLSVL.

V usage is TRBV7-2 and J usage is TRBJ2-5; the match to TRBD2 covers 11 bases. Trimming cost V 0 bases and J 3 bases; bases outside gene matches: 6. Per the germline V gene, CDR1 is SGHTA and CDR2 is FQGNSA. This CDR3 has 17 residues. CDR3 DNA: TGTGCCAGCAGCTTAGCGGGACTAGCGGAAGAAGAAGAGACCCAGTACTTC. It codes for CASSLAGLAEEEETQYF.

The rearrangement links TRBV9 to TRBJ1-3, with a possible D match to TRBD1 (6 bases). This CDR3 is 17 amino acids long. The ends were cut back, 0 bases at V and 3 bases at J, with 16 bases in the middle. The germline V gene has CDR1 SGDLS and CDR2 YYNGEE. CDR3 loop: CASSVGSPYRDGNTIYF. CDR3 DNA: TGTGCCAGCAGCGTAGGATCCCCCTACAGGGATGGAAACACCATATATTTT.

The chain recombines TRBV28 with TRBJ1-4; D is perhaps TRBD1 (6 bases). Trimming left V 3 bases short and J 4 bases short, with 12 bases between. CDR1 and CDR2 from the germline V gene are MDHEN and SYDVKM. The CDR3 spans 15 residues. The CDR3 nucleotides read TGTGCCAGCAGTTTGGATAGGGGGTTTAATGAAAAACTGTTTTTT. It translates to CASSLDRGFNEKLFF.

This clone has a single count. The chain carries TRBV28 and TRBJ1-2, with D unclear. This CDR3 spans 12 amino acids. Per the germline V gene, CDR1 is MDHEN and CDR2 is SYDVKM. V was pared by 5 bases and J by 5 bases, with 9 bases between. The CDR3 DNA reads TGTGCCAGCAGTCCCCAGGAATATGGCTACACCTTC. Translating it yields CASSPQEYGYTF.

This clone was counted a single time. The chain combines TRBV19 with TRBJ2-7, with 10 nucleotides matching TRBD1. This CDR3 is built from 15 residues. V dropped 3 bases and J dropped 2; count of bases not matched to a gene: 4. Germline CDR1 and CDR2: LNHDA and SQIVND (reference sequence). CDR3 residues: CASSMGTGVPYEQYF. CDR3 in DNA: TGTGCCAGTAGTATGGGGACAGGGGTTCCCTACGAGCAGTACTTC.

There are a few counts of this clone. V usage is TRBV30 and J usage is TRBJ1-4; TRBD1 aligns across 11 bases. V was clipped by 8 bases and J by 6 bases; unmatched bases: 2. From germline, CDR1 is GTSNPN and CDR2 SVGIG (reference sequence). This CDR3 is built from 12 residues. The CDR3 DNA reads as TGTGCCCAGGGACAGGGGGATGAAAAACTGTTTTTT. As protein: CAQGQGDEKLFF.

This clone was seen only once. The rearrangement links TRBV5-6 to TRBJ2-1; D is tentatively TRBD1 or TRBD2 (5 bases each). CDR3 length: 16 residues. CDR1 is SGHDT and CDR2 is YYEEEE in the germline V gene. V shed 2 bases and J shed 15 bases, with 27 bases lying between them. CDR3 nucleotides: TGTGCCAGCAGCTTTACATACGCTATACGGGACGGCCGGCGGTTCTTC. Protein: CASSFTYAIRDGRRFF.

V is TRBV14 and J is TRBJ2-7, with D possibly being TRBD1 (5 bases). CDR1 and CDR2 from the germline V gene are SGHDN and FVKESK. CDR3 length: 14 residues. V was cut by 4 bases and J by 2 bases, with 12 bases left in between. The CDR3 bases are TGTGCCAGCAGCCCCTGGGGCAGCGCCTACGAGCAGTACTTC. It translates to CASSPWGSAYEQYF.

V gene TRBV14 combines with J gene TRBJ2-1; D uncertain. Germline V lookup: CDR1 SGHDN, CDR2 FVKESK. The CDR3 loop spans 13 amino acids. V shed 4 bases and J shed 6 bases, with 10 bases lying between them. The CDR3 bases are TGTGCCAGCAGCCGCGCCTTAGTCAATGAGCAGTTCTTC. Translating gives CASSRALVNEQFF.

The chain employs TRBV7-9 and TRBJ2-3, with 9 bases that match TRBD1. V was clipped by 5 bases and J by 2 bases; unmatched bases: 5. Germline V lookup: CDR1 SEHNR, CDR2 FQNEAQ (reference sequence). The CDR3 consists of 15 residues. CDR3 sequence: CASSPTGGATDTQYF. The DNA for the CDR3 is TGTGCCAGCAGCCCGACAGGGGGTGCCACAGATACGCAGTATTTT.